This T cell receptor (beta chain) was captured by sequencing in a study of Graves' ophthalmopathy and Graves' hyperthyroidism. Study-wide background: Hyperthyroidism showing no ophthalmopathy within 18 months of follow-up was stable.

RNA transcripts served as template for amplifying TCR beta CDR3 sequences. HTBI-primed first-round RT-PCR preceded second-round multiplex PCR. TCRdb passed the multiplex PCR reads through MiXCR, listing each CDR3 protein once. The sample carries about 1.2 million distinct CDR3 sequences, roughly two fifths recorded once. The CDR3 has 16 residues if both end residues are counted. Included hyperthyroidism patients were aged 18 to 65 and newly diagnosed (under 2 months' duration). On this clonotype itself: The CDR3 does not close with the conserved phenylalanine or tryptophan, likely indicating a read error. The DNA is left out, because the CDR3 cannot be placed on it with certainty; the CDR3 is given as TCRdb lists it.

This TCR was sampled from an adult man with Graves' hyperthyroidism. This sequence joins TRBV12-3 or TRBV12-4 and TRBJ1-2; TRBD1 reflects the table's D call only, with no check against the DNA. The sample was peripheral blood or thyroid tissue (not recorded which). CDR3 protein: CASIVNGGQLTMATQS.